This TCR beta chain was retrieved from a study of metastatic and nonmetastatic thyroid tumors. A word on this clone: Relative to the germline gene, one junction end is altered; a read error may explain this.

The CDR3 runs 14 residues. Germline V gene lookup returns CDR1 MNHEY and CDR2 SMNVEV (reference sequence). Thyroid surgery was preceded by no treatment in any patient. Via MiXCR, TCRdb re-called the PCR reads. The repertoire holds tens of thousands of clones, with 24% as singletons. The sequence derives from a female donor with papillary thyroid cancer or a benign thyroid nodule (not recorded which). Some clones in this sample may be carry-over from other donors' samples. The chain combines TRBV27 with TRBJ2-7, with 7 bases that match TRBD1. Material: tumor tissue. The CDR3 is CVSSSGQESYEQYF. In DNA, the CDR3 is TGTGTCAGCAGTTCAGGACAGGAATCCTACGAGCAGTACTTC.